This passage covers 5 T cell receptor beta chains from one sample sequenced in a study of patients and donors after allogeneic stem cell transplantation. TCRdb passed the RT-PCR reads through MiXCR, listing each CDR3 protein once. The sample records around 240,000 distinct CDR3 sequences, 11% to 15% being singletons. The specimen sequenced was blood, either unsorted or a sorted T cell fraction (not recorded which). Receptors were obtained from a human donor who was either an allogeneic HSCT recipient or a stem cell or donor lymphocyte infusion donor (not recorded which). It is not recorded whose cells these are; they may come from a transplant donor.

This clonotype was counted ten times or more. The chain uses TRBV7-9 and TRBJ2-7; no reliable D call. V lost 4 bases and J 2 bases, leaving 6 bases between the germline ends. This CDR3 has 12 residues. CDR1 SEHNR and CDR2 FQNEAQ come from the germline V gene (reference sequence). CDR3 protein: CASSSTAYEQYF. Written as DNA, the CDR3 is TGTGCCAGCAGCTCCACGGCCTACGAGCAGTACTTC.

The chain carries TRBV20-1 and TRBJ2-7, with TRBD1 matching 11 bases. Unmatched junction bases numbered 8, after V lost 3 bases and J lost 4 bases. Germline V gives CDR1 DFQATT, CDR2 SNEGSKA (reference sequence). CDR3 length: 15 residues. CDR3 nucleotide sequence: TGCAGTGCTAGTTTACCGGGACAGGGGGGTTACGAGCAGTACTTC. Translation: CSASLPGQGGYEQYF.

In its sample, this clonotype was seen many times. The chain's CDR3 is CSARVGGSQVDTQYF. The CDR3, as DNA: TGCAGTGCTAGAGTGGGCGGGAGTCAAGTAGATACGCAGTATTTT. The chain has TRBV20-1 and TRBJ2-3, with TRBD2 matching 7 bases. The J segment lost 5 bases and the V segment lost 1 base, leaving 9 bases of the junction unmatched. The CDR3 has 15 residues. In germline, CDR1 is DFQATT, CDR2 SNEGSKA (reference sequence).

This clonotype was counted a few times. The chain combines TRBV4-3 with TRBJ2-2; D gene unclear. This CDR3 comprises 16 residues. V was pared by 0 bases and J by 6 bases, with 14 bases between. Germline assignment: CDR1 LGHNA and CDR2 YSLEER. The CDR3 sequence: CASSQEARSRSGELFF. Here the CDR3 DNA reads TGCGCCAGCAGCCAAGAGGCTCGAAGCAGGTCCGGGGAGCTGTTTTTT.

This clonotype has just a few counts. V gene TRBV5-6 combines with J gene TRBJ2-1; 7 bases line up with TRBD2. The CDR3 consists of 14 residues. The V gene's germline CDR1 is SGHDT and CDR2 YYEEEE. CDR3 region: CACREGGAYNEQFF. CDR3 sequence (DNA): TGTGCTTGCAGGGAGGGAGGTGCCTACAATGAGCAGTTCTTC. The complete variable domain, with remaining parts taken from reference TRBV5-6 and TRBJ2-1, reads DAGVTQSPTHLIKTRGQQVTLRCSPKSGHDTVSWYQQALGQGPQFIFQYYEEEERQRGNFPDRFSGHQFPNYSSELNVNALLLGDSALYLCACREGGAYNEQFFGPGTRLTVL.